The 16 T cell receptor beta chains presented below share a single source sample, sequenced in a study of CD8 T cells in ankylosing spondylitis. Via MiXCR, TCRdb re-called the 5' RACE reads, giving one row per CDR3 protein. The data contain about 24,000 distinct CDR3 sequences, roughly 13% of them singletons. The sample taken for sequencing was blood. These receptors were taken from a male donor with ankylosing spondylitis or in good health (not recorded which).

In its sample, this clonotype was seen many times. The chain's CDR3 is CASSTHTDTQYF. The CDR3 DNA follows: TGTGCCAGCAGTACGCACACAGATACGCAGTATTTT. The chain joins TRBV6-6 to TRBJ2-3; no firm D call. Germline V gene sequence: CDR1 MNHNY, CDR2 SVGAGI (reference sequence). The CDR3 is 12 residues long. V was clipped by 5 bases and J by 2 bases, with 5 bases between them.

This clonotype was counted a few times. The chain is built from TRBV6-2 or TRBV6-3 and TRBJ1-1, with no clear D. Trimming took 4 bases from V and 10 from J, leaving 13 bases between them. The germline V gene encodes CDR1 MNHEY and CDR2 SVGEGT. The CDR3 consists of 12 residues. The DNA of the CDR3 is TGTGCCAGCAGTTCTGTGGGAGTTGGAGCTTTCTTT. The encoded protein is CASSSVGVGAFF.

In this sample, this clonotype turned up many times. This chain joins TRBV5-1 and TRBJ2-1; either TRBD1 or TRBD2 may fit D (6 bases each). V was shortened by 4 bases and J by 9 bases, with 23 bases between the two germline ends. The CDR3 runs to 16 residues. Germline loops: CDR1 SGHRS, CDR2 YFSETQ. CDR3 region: CASSPGGGNRLFEQFF. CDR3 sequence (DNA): TGCGCCAGCAGCCCCGGAGGGGGGAACCGCCTTTTTGAGCAGTTCTTC.

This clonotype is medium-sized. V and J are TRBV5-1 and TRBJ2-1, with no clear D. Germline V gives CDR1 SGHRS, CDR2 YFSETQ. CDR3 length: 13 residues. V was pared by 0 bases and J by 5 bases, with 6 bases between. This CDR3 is CASSLGPNNEQFF. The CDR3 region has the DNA TGCGCCAGCAGCTTGGGACCGAACAATGAGCAGTTCTTC.

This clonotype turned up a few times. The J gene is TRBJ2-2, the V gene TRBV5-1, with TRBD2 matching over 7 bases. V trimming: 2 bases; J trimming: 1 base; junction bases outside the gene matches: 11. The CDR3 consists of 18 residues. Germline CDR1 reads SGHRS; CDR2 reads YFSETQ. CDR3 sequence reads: CASSFSGTTRLNTGELFF. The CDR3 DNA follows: TGCGCCAGCAGCTTCTCCGGGACTACCCGATTGAACACCGGGGAGCTGTTTTTT.

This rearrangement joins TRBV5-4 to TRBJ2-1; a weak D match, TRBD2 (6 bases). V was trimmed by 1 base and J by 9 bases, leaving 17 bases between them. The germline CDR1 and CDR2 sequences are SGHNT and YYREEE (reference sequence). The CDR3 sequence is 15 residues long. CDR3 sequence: CASSLLQGGKGEQFF. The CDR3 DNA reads TGTGCCAGCAGCTTGCTCCAGGGAGGCAAGGGTGAGCAGTTCTTC.

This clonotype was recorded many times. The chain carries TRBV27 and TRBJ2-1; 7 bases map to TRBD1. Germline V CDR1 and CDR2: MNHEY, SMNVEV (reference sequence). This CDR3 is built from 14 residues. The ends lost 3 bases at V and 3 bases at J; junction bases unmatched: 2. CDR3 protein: CASSFDRDYNEQFF. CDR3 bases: TGTGCCAGCAGTTTTGACAGGGACTACAATGAGCAGTTCTTC.

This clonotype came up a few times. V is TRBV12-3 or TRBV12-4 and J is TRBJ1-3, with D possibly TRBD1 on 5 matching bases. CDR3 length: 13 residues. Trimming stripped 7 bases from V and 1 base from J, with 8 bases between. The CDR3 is CASKRGSGNTIYF. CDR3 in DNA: TGTGCCAGCAAGAGGGGTTCTGGAAACACCATATATTTT.

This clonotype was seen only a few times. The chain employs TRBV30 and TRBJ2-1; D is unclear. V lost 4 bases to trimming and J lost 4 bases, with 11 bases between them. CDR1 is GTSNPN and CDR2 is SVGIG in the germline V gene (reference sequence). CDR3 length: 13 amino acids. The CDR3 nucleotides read TGTGCCTGGATAAGAGGTGTTTACAATGAGCAGTTCTTC. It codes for CAWIRGVYNEQFF. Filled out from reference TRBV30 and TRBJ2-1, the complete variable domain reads SQTIHQWPATLVQPVGSPLSLECTVEGTSNPNLYWYRQAAGRGLQLLFYSVGIGQISSEVPQNLSASRPQDRQFILSSKKLLLSDSGFYLCAWIRGVYNEQFFGPGTRLTVL.

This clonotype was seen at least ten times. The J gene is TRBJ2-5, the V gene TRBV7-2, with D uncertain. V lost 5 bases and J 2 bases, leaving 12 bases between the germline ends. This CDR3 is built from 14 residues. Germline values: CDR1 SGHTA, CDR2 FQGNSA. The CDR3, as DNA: TGTGCCAGCAGCCCCAGGACGTTTCAAGAGACCCAGTACTTC. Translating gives CASSPRTFQETQYF.

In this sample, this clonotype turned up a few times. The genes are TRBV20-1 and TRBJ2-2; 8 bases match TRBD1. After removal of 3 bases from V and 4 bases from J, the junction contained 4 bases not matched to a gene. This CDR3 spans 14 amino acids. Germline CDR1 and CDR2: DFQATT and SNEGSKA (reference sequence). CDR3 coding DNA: TGCAGTGCTAGTCAAACAGGGGGCACCGGGGAGCTGTTTTTT. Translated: CSASQTGGTGELFF.

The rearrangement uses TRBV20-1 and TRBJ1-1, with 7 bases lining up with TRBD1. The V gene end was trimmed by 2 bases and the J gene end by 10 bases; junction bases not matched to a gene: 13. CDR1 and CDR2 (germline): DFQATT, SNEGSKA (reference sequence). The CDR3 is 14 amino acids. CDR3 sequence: CSARYSGGDLPAFF. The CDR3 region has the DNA TGCAGTGCTAGATATTCAGGGGGGGACCTCCCAGCTTTCTTT.

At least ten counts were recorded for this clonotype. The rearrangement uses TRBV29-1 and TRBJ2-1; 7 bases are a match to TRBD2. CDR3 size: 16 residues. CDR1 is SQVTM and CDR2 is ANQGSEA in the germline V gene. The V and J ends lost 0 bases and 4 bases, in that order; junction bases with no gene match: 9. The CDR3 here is CSVEEGLASGYNEQFF. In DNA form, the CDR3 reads TGCAGCGTTGAAGAGGGGTTGGCTAGCGGATACAATGAGCAGTTCTTC.

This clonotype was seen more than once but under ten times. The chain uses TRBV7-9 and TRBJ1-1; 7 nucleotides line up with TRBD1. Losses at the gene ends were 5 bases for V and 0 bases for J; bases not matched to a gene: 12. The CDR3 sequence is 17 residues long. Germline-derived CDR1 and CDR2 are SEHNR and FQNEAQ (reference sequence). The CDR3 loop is CASSPTIRQGLNTEAFF. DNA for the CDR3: TGTGCCAGCAGCCCTACAATCCGACAGGGCCTGAACACTGAAGCTTTCTTT.

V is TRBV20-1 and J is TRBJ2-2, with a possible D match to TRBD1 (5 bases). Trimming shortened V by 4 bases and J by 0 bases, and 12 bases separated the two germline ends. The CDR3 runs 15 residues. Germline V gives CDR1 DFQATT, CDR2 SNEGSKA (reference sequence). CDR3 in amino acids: CSAKGHRANTGELFF. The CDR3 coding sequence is TGCAGTGCTAAAGGACACCGCGCGAACACCGGGGAGCTGTTTTTT.

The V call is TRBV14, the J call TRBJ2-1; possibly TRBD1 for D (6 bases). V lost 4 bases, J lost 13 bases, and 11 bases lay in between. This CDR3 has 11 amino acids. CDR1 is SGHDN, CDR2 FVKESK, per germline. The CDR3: CASSLGDTQFF. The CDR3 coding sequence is TGTGCCAGCAGCCTGGGGGACACTCAGTTCTTC.